The present T cell receptor beta chain was sequenced within a study of T-cell memory formation after mild COVID-19. Whole-study results and caveats: Day 15 to 85 contracting clones showed balanced CD4/CD8; day 15 to 37 expanders favored CD4+.

This CDR3 spans 15 amino acids. J lost 3 bases, V lost 5 bases, and 8 bases had no gene match. Germline CDR1 and CDR2: LGHNA and YSLEER. A note on this clonotype: Antigen specificity is unknown.

TCRdb analysed the 5' RACE reads with MiXCR anew, one entry per CDR3 protein. The data show 300,000 to 400,000 distinct CDR3 sequences, around 20% seen once. The source of this sequence is an adult woman who had mild COVID-19 (a few samples of this study predate the infection). Cell type and time point are not known. Sequenced sample: PBMCs or a T cell subset sorted from them (not recorded which). The rearrangement links TRBV4-3 to TRBJ2-7; the match to TRBD1 covers 9 bases. DNA for the CDR3: TGCGCCAGCAGCACTCGACAGGGGGTATGCTACGAGCAGTACTTC. Its translation: CASSTRQGVCYEQYF.